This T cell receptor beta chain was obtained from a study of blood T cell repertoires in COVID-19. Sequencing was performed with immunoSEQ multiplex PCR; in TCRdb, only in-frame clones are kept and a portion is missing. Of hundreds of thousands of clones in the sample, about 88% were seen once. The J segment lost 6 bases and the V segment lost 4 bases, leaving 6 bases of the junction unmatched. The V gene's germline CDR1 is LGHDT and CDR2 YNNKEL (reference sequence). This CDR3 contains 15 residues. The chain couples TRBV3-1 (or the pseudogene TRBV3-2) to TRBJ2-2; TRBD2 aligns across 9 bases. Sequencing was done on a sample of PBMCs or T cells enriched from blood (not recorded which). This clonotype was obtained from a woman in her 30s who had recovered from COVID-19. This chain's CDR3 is CASSPGSGRPGELFF. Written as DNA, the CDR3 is TGTGCCAGCAGCCCGGGGAGCGGGAGGCCCGGGGAGCTGTTTTTT.